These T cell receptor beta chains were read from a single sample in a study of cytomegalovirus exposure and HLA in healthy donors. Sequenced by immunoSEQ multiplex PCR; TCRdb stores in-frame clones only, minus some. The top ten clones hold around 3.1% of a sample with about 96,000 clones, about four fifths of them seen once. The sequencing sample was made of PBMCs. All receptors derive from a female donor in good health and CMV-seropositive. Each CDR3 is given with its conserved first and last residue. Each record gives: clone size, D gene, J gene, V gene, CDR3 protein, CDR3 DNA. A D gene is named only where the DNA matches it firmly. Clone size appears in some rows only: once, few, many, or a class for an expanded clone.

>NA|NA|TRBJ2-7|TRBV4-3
CASSQERASSHEQYF
TGCGCCAGCAGCCAAGAGAGAGCGAGTTCCCACGAGCAGTACTTC
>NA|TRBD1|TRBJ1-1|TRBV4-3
CASSPGTALLGNTEAFF
TGCGCCAGCTCACCGGGGACAGCTCTCTTAGGGAACACTGAAGCTTTCTTT
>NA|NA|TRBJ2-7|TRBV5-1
CASSLTGRGGYEQYF
TGCGCCAGCAGCTTGACAGGGAGAGGAGGCTACGAGCAGTACTTC
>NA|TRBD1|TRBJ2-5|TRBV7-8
CASSFSPTGGVRETQYF
TGTGCCAGCAGCTTTTCCCCGACAGGGGGCGTTCGGGAGACCCAGTACTTC
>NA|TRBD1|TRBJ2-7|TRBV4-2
CASSQGQRTSYYEQYF
TGTGCCAGCAGCCAGGGACAGAGGACTTCCTACTACGAGCAGTACTTC
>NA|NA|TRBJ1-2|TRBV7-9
CASSARQREMDYGYTF
TGTGCCAGCAGCGCCCGACAGCGCGAAATGGACTATGGCTACACCTTC
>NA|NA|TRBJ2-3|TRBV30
CAWRPRALTDTQYF
TGTGCCTGGAGACCACGAGCACTCACAGATACGCAGTATTTT
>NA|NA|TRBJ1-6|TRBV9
CASNPQDSNSPLHF
TGTGCCAGCAACCCCCAGGACTCTAATTCACCCCTCCACTTT
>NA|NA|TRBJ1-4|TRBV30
CAWSVQGSEKLFF
TGTGCCTGGAGTGTACAGGGAAGTGAAAAACTGTTTTTT
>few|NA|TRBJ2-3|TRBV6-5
CASSIDSGRTDTQYF
TGTGCCAGCAGTATCGATAGTGGGCGCACAGATACGCAGTATTTT
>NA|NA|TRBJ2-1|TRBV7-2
CASRGSGVSYNEQFF
TGTGCCAGCAGGGGTAGCGGAGTTTCCTACAATGAGCAGTTCTTC
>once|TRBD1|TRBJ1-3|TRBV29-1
CSVEDRGQPAGNTIYF
TGCAGCGTTGAAGATAGGGGACAGCCGGCTGGAAACACCATATATTTT
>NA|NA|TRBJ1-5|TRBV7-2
CASSTGLVGQPQHF
TGTGCCAGCAGCACAGGGTTGGTGGGTCAGCCCCAGCATTTT
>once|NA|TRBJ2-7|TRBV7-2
CASTLIKGSYEQYF
TGTGCCAGCACCCTTATTAAGGGGTCCTACGAGCAGTACTTC
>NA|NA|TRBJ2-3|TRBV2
CASSVLADTQYF
TGTGCCAGCAGTGTTCTTGCAGATACGCAGTATTTT
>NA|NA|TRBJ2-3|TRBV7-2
CASSSSPGHLTDTQYF
TGTGCCAGCAGCTCCTCACCGGGACACCTCACAGATACGCAGTATTTT
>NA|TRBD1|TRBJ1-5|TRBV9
CASSLGQGKNQPQHF
TGTGCCAGCAGCCTCGGACAGGGTAAGAATCAGCCCCAGCATTTT
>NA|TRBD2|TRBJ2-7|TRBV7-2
CASSFGTSGPPISYEQYF
TGTGCCAGCAGCTTCGGGACTAGCGGACCCCCTATCTCCTACGAGCAGTACTTC
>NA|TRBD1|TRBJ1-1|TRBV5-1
CASSSTGRNTEAFF
TGCGCCAGCAGCTCGACAGGGAGGAACACTGAAGCTTTCTTT
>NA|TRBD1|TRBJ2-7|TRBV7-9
CASSGDRGVYEQYF
TGTGCCAGCAGCGGAGACAGGGGGGTATACGAGCAGTACTTC
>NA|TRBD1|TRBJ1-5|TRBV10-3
CAIKDRVDQPQHF
TGTGCCATCAAGGACAGGGTGGATCAGCCCCAGCATTTT
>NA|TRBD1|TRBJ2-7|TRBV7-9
CASSLAWQGADEQYF
TGTGCCAGCAGCTTAGCTTGGCAGGGGGCTGACGAGCAGTACTTC
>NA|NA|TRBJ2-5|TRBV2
CASSRSDLETQYF
TGTGCCAGCAGTCGGAGCGATTTGGAGACCCAGTACTTC
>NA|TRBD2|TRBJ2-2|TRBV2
CASSRTSGGANTGELFF
TGTGCCAGCAGTAGGACTAGCGGGGGGGCGAACACCGGGGAGCTGTTTTTT